The 21 T cell receptor beta chains below come from one sample, sequenced in a study of T cells after somatic rescue of genetic block. The protocol was immunoSEQ multiplex PCR, while the TCRdb copy is restricted to in-frame clones and leaves out a portion. Among approximately 8,000 clones listed, around 85% were seen once. Material for sequencing was peripheral blood mononuclear cells (PBMCs). All receptors derive from a boy aged 10-17 years.

This clone appeared once. The V and J genes are TRBV5-1 and TRBJ1-1; D is possibly TRBD1 (5 bases). Trimming shortened V by 8 bases and J by 0 bases, and 11 bases separated the two germline ends. Germline values: CDR1 SGHRS, CDR2 YFSETQ. This CDR3 has 13 amino acids. The CDR3 sequence: CASRDLVNTEAFF. CDR3 nucleotide sequence: TGCGCCAGTCGGGACCTGGTGAACACTGAAGCTTTCTTT.

A single count supports this clone. The chain recombines TRBV5-6 with TRBJ2-1; the D is unclear. CDR1 and CDR2 (germline): SGHDT, YYEEEE. V dropped 3 bases and J dropped 4 bases, with 2 bases sitting between them. The CDR3 covers 11 residues. The CDR3 DNA is TGTGCCAGCAGCTGGTACAATGAGCAGTTCTTC. It codes for CASSWYNEQFF.

V and J are TRBV6-1 and TRBJ1-2; TRBD1 matches 7 bases. CDR1 and CDR2 from the germline V gene are MNHNS and SASEGT. The CDR3 loop spans 16 amino acids. Losses at the gene ends were 1 base for V and 3 bases for J; bases not matched to a gene: 8. CDR3 in DNA: TGTGCCAGCAGTGAAGTACTCGACAGGGAGGACTATGGCTACACCTTC. It specifies CASSEVLDREDYGYTF.

This clone has a handful of counts. The gene calls are TRBV11-3 and TRBJ2-3; TRBD2 is a possible D gene (5 bases). Trimming removed 2 bases from V and 10 bases from J, with 7 bases in between. Germline-derived CDR1 and CDR2 are SGHNT and YENEEA. There are 11 residues in the CDR3. As DNA, the CDR3 is TGTGCCAGCAGCTTAAGTAGCGCGCAGTATTTT. Translation: CASSLSSAQYF.

This sequence joins TRBV28 and TRBJ2-7, with 8 bases that match TRBD2. Germline CDR1 MDHEN, CDR2 SYDVKM. The CDR3 contains 17 residues. The trim removed 6 bases at V and 6 bases at J, leaving 19 bases unmatched. The CDR3 bases are TGTGCCAGCAGCGTCCAGGCCGCGGGTACCCGGGGGGGCGAGCAGTACTTC. It yields the protein CASSVQAAGTRGGEQYF.

The chain recombines TRBV7-2 with TRBJ2-4; D gene uncertain. Germline CDR1 SGHTA, CDR2 FQGNSA. The CDR3 extends over 14 amino acids. V gave up 3 bases and J gave up 0 bases, with 6 bases separating them. CDR3 sequence: CASSFSVAKNIQYF. The CDR3 coding sequence is TGTGCCAGCAGCTTTTCTGTAGCCAAAAACATTCAGTACTTC.

The count of this clone is one. V gene TRBV6-6 combines with J gene TRBJ2-1; the D is unclear. Trimming stripped 6 bases from V and 9 bases from J, with 9 bases between. The germline CDR1 and CDR2 sequences are MNHNY and SVGAGI (reference sequence). This CDR3 spans 11 amino acids. The CDR3 protein is CASSRSLEQFF. The CDR3 region has the DNA TGTGCCAGCAGCCGGAGCCTTGAGCAGTTCTTC.

J is TRBJ2-4 and V is TRBV11-3, with D possibly being TRBD2 (5 bases). Germline V gene lookup returns CDR1 SGHNT and CDR2 YENEEA. This CDR3 region has 15 residues. Trimming shortened V by 3 bases and J by 0 bases, and 9 bases separated the two germline ends. CDR3 in amino acids: CASSLAGLAKNIQYF. CDR3 sequence (DNA): TGTGCCAGCAGCTTGGCCGGACTAGCCAAAAACATTCAGTACTTC.

This chain joins TRBV27 and TRBJ2-7; perhaps D is TRBD1 or TRBD2 (6 bases each). V lost 7 bases to trimming and J lost 3 bases, with 16 bases between them. CDR1 is MNHEY and CDR2 is SMNVEV in the germline V gene (reference sequence). The length of the CDR3 is 14 residues. The CDR3 is CASTPSGGFYEQYF. The CDR3 DNA reads TGTGCCAGCACTCCTTCCGGGGGCTTCTACGAGCAGTACTTC.

This chain connects TRBV7-8 to TRBJ2-1, with 9 bases aligning to TRBD2. The germline V gene encodes CDR1 SGHVS and CDR2 FQNEAQ. This CDR3 has 17 amino acids. Unmatched junction bases numbered 11, after V lost 2 bases and J lost 6 bases. CDR3 protein: CASSLMGGREISNEQFF. The CDR3 bases are TGTGCCAGCAGCTTAATGGGCGGGAGGGAAATTTCCAATGAGCAGTTCTTC.

The count of this clone is one. The chain employs TRBV5-4 and TRBJ2-7; TRBD1 aligns across 7 bases. Germline-derived CDR1 and CDR2 are SGHNT and YYREEE (reference sequence). This CDR3 has 13 amino acids. V shed 2 bases and J 5 bases; nucleotides not matched to a gene: 4. Here the CDR3 reads CASSFTGAHEQYF. The CDR3, as DNA: TGTGCCAGCAGCTTTACAGGGGCCCACGAGCAGTACTTC.

The rearrangement uses TRBV20-1 and TRBJ1-2; D unresolved. V was shortened by 8 bases and J by 3 bases, with 4 bases between the two germline ends. Per the germline V gene, CDR1 is DFQATT and CDR2 is SNEGSKA (reference sequence). CDR3 size: 9 residues. CDR3 loop: CSSYYGYTF. CDR3 DNA: TGCAGTTCCTACTATGGCTACACCTTC.

The chain joins TRBV7-9 to TRBJ2-7; 7 bases line up with TRBD2. In germline, CDR1 is SEHNR, CDR2 FQNEAQ (reference sequence). The CDR3 loop spans 15 amino acids. V gave up 5 bases and J gave up 2 bases; unmatched junction bases: 9. CDR3 sequence (DNA): TGTGCCAGCAGCGCCCCCGGACTAGGTCCCTACGAGCAGTACTTC. The encoded protein is CASSAPGLGPYEQYF. The variable domain in full, completed from reference TRBV7-9 and TRBJ2-7, reads DTGVSQNPRHKITKRGQNVTFRCDPISEHNRLYWYRQTLGQGPEFLTYFQNEAQLEKSRLLSDRFSAERPKGSFSTLEIQRTEQGDSAMYLCASSAPGLGPYEQYFGPGTRLTVT.

This clone has more than one count but fewer than ten. The chain carries TRBV28 and TRBJ2-3, with 7 bases that match TRBD1. The CDR3 consists of 14 residues. V lost 8 bases to trimming and J lost 6 bases; unmatched junction nucleotides: 11. Germline-derived CDR1 and CDR2 are MDHEN and SYDVKM. The CDR3 DNA reads TGTGCCAGCCGAGACAGGGATGTCGTCGATACGCAGTATTTT. Residues: CASRDRDVVDTQYF. Using reference TRBV28 and TRBJ2-3 for the parts outside the CDR3, the full variable domain is DVKVTQSSRYLVKRTGEKVFLECVQDMDHENMFWYRQDPGLGLRLIYFSYDVKMKEKGDIPEGYSVSREKKERFSLILESASTNQTSMYLCASRDRDVVDTQYFGPGTRLTVL.

The CDR3 spells CASSREGGVASYEQYF. The CDR3 nucleotides are TGTGCCAGCAGTCGCGAGGGAGGGGTGGCCTCCTACGAGCAGTACTTC. This chain joins TRBV25-1 and TRBJ2-7; 7 bases align to TRBD2. V shed 5 bases and J 0 bases; nucleotides not matched to a gene: 10. From germline, CDR1 is MGHDK and CDR2 SYGVNS. There are 16 residues in the CDR3.

The rearrangement uses TRBV11-2 and TRBJ2-2; TRBD1 agrees at 10 bases. The germline V gene has CDR1 SGHAT and CDR2 FQNNGV. This CDR3 is 18 amino acids long. The trim removed 4 bases at V and 4 bases at J, leaving 12 bases unmatched. The CDR3 DNA is TGTGCCAGCAGCTCTTACCCCCCGGGACAGGGGATCACCGGGGAGCTGTTTTTT. Protein sequence: CASSSYPPGQGITGELFF.

The chain recombines TRBV28 with TRBJ2-5; D tentatively reads TRBD1 or TRBD2 (5 bases each). Per the germline V gene, CDR1 is MDHEN and CDR2 is SYDVKM. The germline V and J ends were trimmed by 7 bases and 3 bases, with 15 bases remaining between them. This CDR3 comprises 14 residues. In DNA, the CDR3 is TGTGCCAGCACCCCCCCGGGACCCAAAGAGACCCAGTACTTC. It encodes CASTPPGPKETQYF.

The chain combines TRBV6-1 with TRBJ2-7, with D possibly TRBD2 on 6 matching bases. CDR3 size: 13 residues. CDR1 and CDR2 from the germline V gene are MNHNS and SASEGT. V lost 4 bases and J 1 base, leaving 8 bases between the germline ends. The DNA of the CDR3 is TGTGCCAGCAGTGCCCGGGAGTCCTACGAGCAGTACTTC. Amino acids: CASSARESYEQYF.

The V and J genes are TRBV11-3 and TRBJ2-3; 7 bases map to TRBD2. The germline V gene has CDR1 SGHNT and CDR2 YENEEA. The CDR3 runs to 15 residues. Trimming removed 3 bases from V and 3 bases from J; junction bases left unmatched: 6. Here the CDR3 reads CASSFSAGETDTQYF. The CDR3 nucleotides read TGTGCCAGCAGCTTTTCGGCGGGAGAAACAGATACGCAGTATTTT.

This clone was picked up one time. This chain connects TRBV7-9 to TRBJ1-1; D is possibly TRBD1 (6 bases). The CDR3 has 14 amino acids. V lost 2 bases and J 4 bases, leaving 11 bases between the germline ends. CDR1 and CDR2 from the germline V gene are SEHNR and FQNEAQ (reference sequence). DNA of the CDR3: TGTGCCAGCAGCTTACCGGGAGGGGGCACTGAAGCTTTCTTT. It codes for CASSLPGGGTEAFF.

This clone was recorded a few times. The chain carries TRBV14 and TRBJ2-7; D uncertain. Germline V gives CDR1 SGHDN, CDR2 FVKESK. The CDR3 extends over 12 amino acids. V was shortened by 4 bases and J by 4 bases, with 8 bases between the two germline ends. The CDR3 nucleotides read TGTGCCAGCAGCCCCTCCTCTTACGAGCAGTACTTC. Its protein is CASSPSSYEQYF.